Below, one TCR beta chain is given with its context. Antigen specificity is unknown. Other DNA sequences within the sample encode an identical CDR3. This entry belongs to a study of shared clonotypes between healthy human individuals. The study's findings and limits: The expectation was that sequencing depth would affect clonotype sharing among donors. The generation probabilities recorded for non-shared clonotypes fell below those of clonotypes shared by all four donors.

Clones were read by immunoSEQ multiplex PCR, and TCRdb kept only the in-frame ones, dropping some. This table holds 1.6 million or so clones, around 98.5% found once. This CDR3 spans 16 amino acids. Germline CDR1 is SGHRS and CDR2 is YFSETQ. J was trimmed by 2 bases and V by 0 bases; bases with no gene match: 3. The chain couples TRBV5-1 to TRBJ2-1, with 9 bases matching TRBD2. Source material: naive CD4+ T cells sorted from blood. As for subset: CD45RA+ positively selected. The sequence was collected from a man younger than 40 in good health. CDR3 sequence: CASSLDLAGTYNEQFF. As DNA, the CDR3 is TGCGCCAGCAGCTTGGATCTAGCGGGAACCTACAATGAGCAGTTCTTC.